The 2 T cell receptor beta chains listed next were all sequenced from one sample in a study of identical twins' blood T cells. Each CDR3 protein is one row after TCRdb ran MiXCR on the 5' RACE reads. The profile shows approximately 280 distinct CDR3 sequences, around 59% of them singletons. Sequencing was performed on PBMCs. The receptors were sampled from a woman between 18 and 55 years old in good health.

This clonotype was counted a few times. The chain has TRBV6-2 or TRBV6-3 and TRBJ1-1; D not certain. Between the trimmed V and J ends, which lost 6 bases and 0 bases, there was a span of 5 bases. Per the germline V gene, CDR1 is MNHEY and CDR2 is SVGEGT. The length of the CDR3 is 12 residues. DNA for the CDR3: TGTGCCAGCAGCCATATGAACACTGAAGCTTTCTTT. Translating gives CASSHMNTEAFF.

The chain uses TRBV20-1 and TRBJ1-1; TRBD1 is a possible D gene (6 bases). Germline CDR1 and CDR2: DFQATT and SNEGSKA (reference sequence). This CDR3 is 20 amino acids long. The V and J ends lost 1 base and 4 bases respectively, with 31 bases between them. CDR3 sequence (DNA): TGCAGTGCTAGAGTTGCAACAGGCGCGGGGGCGTTCATTCCCGCCACTGAAGCTTTCTTT. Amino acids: CSARVATGAGAFIPATEAFF.